Sequencing of this TCR beta chain was carried out in a study of PD-1 blockade in classical Hodgkin lymphoma (dated by TCRdb to the early 2020s). At the level of the whole study: Nivolumab dosing was 3 mg/kg intravenously every 2 weeks, continuing until either disease progression or unacceptable toxicity. The study used TCR beta sequencing and CyTOF to define a peripheral blood immune signature of response to PD-1 blockade in classical Hodgkin lymphoma.

From a lookup of the germline V gene (reference sequence), CDR1 and CDR2 are GTSNPN and SVGIG. The CDR3 has 15 amino acids, counting the end cysteine and phenylalanine. The retained sequence is limited to the CDR3, 45 bases, with the frame set at the first base. Deletion took 1 base off V and 1 base off J, with a span of 13 bases between the germline ends. What the authors observed across the whole study: Newly diagnosed patients were reported to have lower baseline TCR diversity than healthy donors, and relapsed/refractory patients were reported to have lower baseline TCR diversity still. Lower diversity was observed in patients in whom nivolumab was started less than 1 year after ASCT, and these patients were excluded from later analyses so that confounding by immune reconstitution would be avoided. Only a single clinical trial cohort was studied, and what caused the repertoire differences, possibly disease activity or prior therapy, remained undefined. A significant rise by C4D1 was seen in CD4+ but not CD8+ TCR diversity (p=0.0027 vs p=0.16), with the rise being most apparent in complete responders (p=0.02). Baseline diversity similar to that of newly diagnosed patients was observed in trial patients achieving complete response, whereas significantly lower diversity was observed in partial responders and progressors.

The Qiagen DNeasy kit was used to extract genomic DNA from unsorted PBMCs and from the negatively selected CD4+ and CD8+ fractions. Amplification of TCR beta CDR3 regions was done by immunoSEQ multiplex PCR with primers that anneal to V and J segments. A synthetic immune receptor repertoire was used to minimize amplification bias, and any residual bias was removed computationally once sequencing was done. The published analysis was carried out like this. Custom Python scripts were used to quantify repertoire diversity as the Shannon entropy index. The unsorted, CD4+ and CD8+ repertoires were each analyzed separately, with the exception of combined analyses, where CD4+ and CD8+ sequences were merged in silico. A clone was considered expanded if an increase in frequency of at least 2-fold after treatment relative to C1D1 was found, and a pseudocount of 0.5 was applied to clones undetected at baseline. Singleton clones were defined as clones with 0 or 1 copy at C1D1, and non-singleton clones were defined as clones with 2 or more copies. Clones expanded in unsorted samples were assigned a CD4+, CD8+ or unknown annotation through matching of protein sequences in sorted samples from the same patient. Diversity changes from C1D1 to C4D1 were tested in paired samples using Wilcoxon tests. TCRdb limited this immuneACCESS table to in-frame rearrangements with V and J called. A share of clones is missing; checked studies link under half to unresolved V genes, and the rest is unexplained. The V and J calls and clone size are taken from that table; D and trimming were inferred from the DNA. The sample table contains some 100,000 clones; only one count was recorded for 80% to 95% of them. 2.8% of the sample rests with the top ten.

In the paper's terms, the time point label means: cycle 1 day 1 (C1D1), immediately before nivolumab initiation. All trial patients had relapsed after autologous stem cell transplantation, with cohorts A, B and C differing in prior brentuximab vedotin exposure. The trial cohort was composed of 56 patients with relapsed/refractory classical Hodgkin lymphoma, for whom complete response, partial response or progressive disease was recorded as best overall response. In the multi-cohort phase II CheckMate 205 trial, trial patients received single-agent nivolumab. Best overall response was determined by an independent review committee according to the 2007 International Working Group response criteria. Trial PBMCs were obtained immediately prior to nivolumab initiation (C1D1) and on therapy at cycle 2 day 1 and cycle 4 day 1. Peripheral blood was collected in 8 mL Vacutainer Cell Preparation Tubes, from which PBMCs were isolated by centrifugation and then cryopreserved.

Notes on this clone: Its antigen is still unknown. Qualities for individual bases were not recorded, and no much larger clone is one base off.

The receptor was isolated from a human donor with classical Hodgkin lymphoma. The rearranged chain carries TRBV30 and TRBJ1-1, with the identity of the D gene unclear. Sample: peripheral blood mononuclear cells (PBMCs), taken at baseline. CDR3 loop: CAWSEGSISNTEAFF. The DNA sequence follows: TGTGCCTGGAGTGAGGGCAGCATATCGAACACTGAAGCTTTCTTT.